A selection of T cell receptor beta chains follows, all from one sample in a study of T cells and copy number aberrations in small-cell lung cancer. Assay: immunoSEQ multiplex PCR; the TCRdb copy retains only in-frame clones and omits some. The sample records approximately 1,100 clones, roughly 86% being singletons. Sequences were obtained from tumor tissue. The receptors were gathered from a man aged 60 to 69 with small cell lung cancer. Both conserved end residues are part of each CDR3. A D gene is named only where the DNA matches it firmly. The size of a clone is reported for some rows only, either as once, few or many, or as a class for expanded clones.

TRBV6-4	-	-	TRBJ1-4	TGTGCCAGCAGACAGGGAGGGGTAACTAATGAAAAACTGTTTTTT	CASRQGGVTNEKLFF
TRBV2	-	-	TRBJ2-5	TGTGCCAGCAACCAACTAGAAGAATCGAAGACCCAGTACTTC	CASNQLEESKTQYF
TRBV4-2	few	TRBD1	TRBJ2-7	TGTGCCAGCAGCCCACCCGGCCAGGGGGCTAACGAGCAGTACTTC	CASSPPGQGANEQYF
TRBV19	once	TRBD1	TRBJ2-5	TGTGCCAGTAGTATAGCGGGACAGGCTCAAGAGACCCAGTACTTC	CASSIAGQAQETQYF
TRBV19	-	TRBD1	TRBJ2-2	TGTGCCAGTAGTATCCAGACAGGGGGAGACACCGGGGAGCTGTTTTTT	CASSIQTGGDTGELFF
TRBV6-5	few	-	TRBJ1-6	TGTGCCAGCAGTTATGAAGGCACCTTTTCACCCCTCCACTTT	CASSYEGTFSPLHF
TRBV4-1	-	TRBD1	TRBJ2-7	TGCGCCAGCAGCCAACCCGGACAGGGCTACGAGCAGTACTTC	CASSQPGQGYEQYF
TRBV5-1	-	-	TRBJ1-3	TGCGCCAGCAGCTTGGTTGGGGCTGGAAACACCATATATTTT	CASSLVGAGNTIYF
TRBV7-8	-	-	TRBJ2-5	TGTGCCAGCAGCTTAAACACACATGGCCAAGAGGGAGAGACCCAGTACTTC	CASSLNTHGQEGETQYF
TRBV7-6	-	-	TRBJ1-4	TGTGCCAGCAGCAGCCGGGAGGCGTCAACTAATGAAAAACTGTTTTTT	CASSSREASTNEKLFF
TRBV23-1	-	TRBD1	TRBJ2-6	TGCGCCAGAACGGACAGGGCTGGGGCCAACGTCCTGACTTTC	CARTDRAGANVLTF
TRBV14	-	TRBD2	TRBJ2-3	TGTGCCAGCAGCCTGGGGACTAGCGGGAGTGGGCCAACAGATACGCAGTATTTT	CASSLGTSGSGPTDTQYF